This TCR beta chain was found in a study of T cells in Graves' hyperthyroidism and ophthalmopathy. Points from the study as a whole: Most expanded thyroid clonotypes above 0.001 also appeared in blood. In validation, the model predicted ophthalmopathy. These predictions came a median around 5.9 months before onset.

TCR beta CDR3 regions were amplified from RNA. The TCR CDR3 first-round RT-PCR relied on the HTBI primer set. TCRdb re-analysed the multiplex PCR reads in MiXCR, keeping a single row per CDR3 protein. The sample has about 500,000 distinct CDR3 sequences; 40% to 50% are singletons. Of note for this clonotype: Its target is not known.

The V gene lost 7 bases and the J gene lost 7 bases, with 19 bases spanning the gap. In germline, CDR1 is MNHEY, CDR2 SMNVEV (reference sequence). This CDR3 comprises 14 residues. The chain has TRBV27 and TRBJ1-2; maybe TRBD1 (6 bases). The sample consisted of peripheral blood or thyroid tissue (not recorded which). This TCR derives from an adult woman with Graves' disease, either hyperthyroidism or ophthalmopathy (not recorded which). The CDR3 spells CASNPMGGRGGYTF. CDR3 coding DNA: TGTGCCAGCAACCCAATGGGGGGGCGCGGTGGCTACACCTTC.